Listed below are T cell receptor beta chains from one sample, sequenced in a study of T cell repertoires in cytomegalovirus infection. Their cognate antigens are unknown. TCRdb redid the calling of the reads with MiXCR, one entry per CDR3 protein. The sample lists about 830,000 distinct CDR3 sequences; 30% to 35% were seen once. This material consisted of cultured CD8+ T cells from PBMCs, taken from culture after CMV antigen stimulation. The receptor set was obtained from a human donor in good health (CMV status not recorded). Some clones in this sample may be carry-over from other donors' samples. CDR3s include the opening cysteine and the closing phenylalanine or tryptophan. The D gene is left open where the match is weak. Where a row states a size, it is once, few, many or the class of an expanded clone; other rows omit it.

>TRBV7-3|.|15|TRBJ1-5|TRBD1
CASSTDGTGDQPQHF
TGTGCCAGCAGCACCGATGGGACAGGAGATCAGCCCCAGCATTTT
>TRBV6-1|.|15|TRBJ2-3|.
CASSEAQAFTDTQYF
TGTGCCAGCAGTGAAGCGCAGGCCTTCACAGATACGCAGTATTTT
>TRBV24-1|many|16|TRBJ2-3|.
CATSSPAGGGTDTQYF
TGTGCCACCAGTTCTCCTGCAGGTGGGGGAACAGATACGCAGTATTTT
>TRBV20-1|.|13|TRBJ2-1|.
CSAWDGKSREQFF
TGCAGTGCTTGGGACGGAAAATCACGGGAGCAGTTCTTC
>TRBV5-4|.|15|TRBJ2-2|.
CASSRYKTRTGELFF
TGTGCCAGCAGCCGGTACAAAACGAGAACCGGGGAGCTGTTTTTT
>TRBV2|once|15|TRBJ2-1|.
CASSEARGPGLEQFF
TGTGCCAGCAGTGAAGCGCGGGGGCCGGGACTAGAGCAGTTCTTC
>TRBV6-1|.|14|TRBJ1-1|.
CASNNQGLNTEAFF
TGTGCCAGCAATAACCAGGGACTGAACACTGAAGCTTTCTTT
>TRBV2|once|17|TRBJ2-4|.
CASSWDSRDKNINIQYF
TGTGCCAGCAGTTGGGATTCCCGGGACAAGAATATAAACATTCAGTACTTC
>TRBV7-9|.|13|TRBJ2-3|TRBD2
CASSSGERRTQYF
TGTGCCAGCAGCAGCGGGGAGCGGCGTACGCAGTATTTT
>TRBV24-1|few|19|TRBJ1-1|TRBD1
CATSDLNPYRGRACTEAFF
TGTGCCACCAGTGACTTGAACCCATACAGGGGTCGGGCGTGTACTGAAGCTTTCTTT
>TRBV29-1|.|17|TRBJ2-5|TRBD2
CSVVSLAGLKHQETQYF
TGCAGCGTTGTCAGTCTAGCGGGACTAAAACACCAAGAGACCCAGTACTTC
>TRBV7-6|.|13|TRBJ2-6|.
CASSSVGANVLTF
TGTGCCAGCAGCTCTGTCGGGGCCAACGTCCTGACTTTC
>TRBV20-1|.|14|TRBJ2-1|.
CTLLGGGGLNEQFF
TGCACCCTGCTAGGGGGGGGGGGCCTGAATGAGCAGTTCTTC
>TRBV29-1|few|16|TRBJ1-2|.
CSVEDLGRAANYGYTF
TGCAGCGTTGAAGATCTGGGCCGGGCCGCTAACTATGGCTACACCTTC
>TRBV5-1|.|21|TRBJ2-1|.
CASSLLRATPIAGTQYNEQFF
TGCGCCAGCAGCTTGCTTCGAGCAACTCCTATAGCCGGGACACAATACAATGAGCAGTTCTTC
>TRBV6-5|few|15|TRBJ2-7|TRBD2
CASSYSTGGPLEQYF
TGTGCCAGCAGTTACTCGACGGGGGGACCCCTGGAGCAGTACTTC
>TRBV6-1|.|15|TRBJ2-7|TRBD1
CASSEATGFQYEQYF
TGTGCCAGCAGTGAAGCGACAGGGTTCCAATACGAGCAGTACTTC
>TRBV6-1|many|16|TRBJ2-2|.
CASSEWSLANTGELFF
TGTGCCAGCAGTGAATGGAGCCTAGCGAACACCGGGGAGCTGTTTTTT
>TRBV7-9|few|16|TRBJ2-2|TRBD1
CASSDRTGGNTGELFF
TGTGCCAGCAGTGACCGGACAGGGGGCAACACCGGGGAGCTGTTTTTT
>TRBV27|few|14|TRBJ2-1|.
CASSFPPPYNEQFF
TGTGCCAGCAGTTTTCCCCCCCCCTACAATGAGCAGTTCTTC
>TRBV5-4|.|12|TRBJ1-1|.
CASSQGKGAAFF
TGTGCCAGCAGCCAGGGAAAGGGAGCCGCTTTCTTT
>TRBV29-1|.|15|TRBJ1-1|TRBD1
CSARGTGEENTEAFF
TGCAGCGCCAGGGGGACAGGGGAAGAGAACACTGAAGCTTTCTTT
>TRBV6-5|few|15|TRBJ2-1|.
CASSQIPEKGNEQFF
TGTGCCAGCAGTCAAATCCCAGAGAAGGGCAATGAGCAGTTCTTC
>TRBV6-5|.|15|TRBJ1-1|.
CASSLTGVADTEAFF
TGTGCCAGCAGTCTAACGGGGGTTGCGGACACTGAAGCTTTCTTT